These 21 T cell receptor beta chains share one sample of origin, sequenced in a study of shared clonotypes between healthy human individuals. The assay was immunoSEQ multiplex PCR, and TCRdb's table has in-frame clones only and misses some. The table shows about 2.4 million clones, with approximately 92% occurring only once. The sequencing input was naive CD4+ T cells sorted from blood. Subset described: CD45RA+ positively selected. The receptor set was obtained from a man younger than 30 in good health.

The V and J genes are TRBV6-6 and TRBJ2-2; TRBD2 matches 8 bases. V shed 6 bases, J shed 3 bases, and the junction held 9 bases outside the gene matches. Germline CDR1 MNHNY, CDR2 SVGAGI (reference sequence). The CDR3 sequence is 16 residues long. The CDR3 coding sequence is TGTGCCAGCAGCCCGTTTAGCGGGATTGACACCGGGGAGCTGTTTTTT. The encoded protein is CASSPFSGIDTGELFF.

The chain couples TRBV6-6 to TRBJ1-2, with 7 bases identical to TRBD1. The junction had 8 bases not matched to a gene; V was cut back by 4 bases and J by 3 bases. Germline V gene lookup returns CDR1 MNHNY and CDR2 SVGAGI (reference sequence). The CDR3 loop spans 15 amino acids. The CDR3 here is CASSSYDRAHYGYTF. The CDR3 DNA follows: TGTGCCAGCAGTTCCTATGACAGGGCCCACTATGGCTACACCTTC.

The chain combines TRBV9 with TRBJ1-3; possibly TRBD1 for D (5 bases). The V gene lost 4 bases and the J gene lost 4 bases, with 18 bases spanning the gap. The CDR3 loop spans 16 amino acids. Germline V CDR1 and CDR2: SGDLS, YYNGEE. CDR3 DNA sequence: TGTGCCAGCAGCCCCCGACAGATAATCTCGGGAAACACCATATATTTT. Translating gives CASSPRQIISGNTIYF.

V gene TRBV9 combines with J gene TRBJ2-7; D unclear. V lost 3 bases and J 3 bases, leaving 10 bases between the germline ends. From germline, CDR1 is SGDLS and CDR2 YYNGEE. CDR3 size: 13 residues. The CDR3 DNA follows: TGTGCCAGCAGCGCCCAACCCGGCTACGAGCAGTACTTC. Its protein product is CASSAQPGYEQYF. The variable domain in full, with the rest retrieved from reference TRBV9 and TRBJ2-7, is DSGVTQTPKHLITATGQRVTLRCSPRSGDLSVYWYQQSLDQGLQFLIQYYNGEERAKGNILERFSAQQFPDLHSELNLSSLELGDSALYFCASSAQPGYEQYFGPGTRLTVT.

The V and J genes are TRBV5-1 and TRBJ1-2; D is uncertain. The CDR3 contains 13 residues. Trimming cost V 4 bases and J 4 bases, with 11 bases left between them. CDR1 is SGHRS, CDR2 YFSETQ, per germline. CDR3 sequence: CASSRENTYGYTF. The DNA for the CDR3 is TGCGCCAGCAGCAGAGAAAACACCTATGGCTACACCTTC.

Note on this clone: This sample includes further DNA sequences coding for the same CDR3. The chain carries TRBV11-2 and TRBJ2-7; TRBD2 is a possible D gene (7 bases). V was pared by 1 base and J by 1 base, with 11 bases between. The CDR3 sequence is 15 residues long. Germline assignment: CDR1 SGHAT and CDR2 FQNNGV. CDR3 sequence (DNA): TGTGCCAGCAGCTTAGCGGGGGGCAAGTCCTACGAGCAGTACTTC. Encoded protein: CASSLAGGKSYEQYF.

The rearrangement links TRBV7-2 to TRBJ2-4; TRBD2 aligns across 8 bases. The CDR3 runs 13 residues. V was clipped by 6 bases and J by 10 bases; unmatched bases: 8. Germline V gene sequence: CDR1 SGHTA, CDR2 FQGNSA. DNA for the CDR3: TGTGCCAGCAGTCGAACCAGCGGGGGAATTCAGTACTTC. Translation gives CASSRTSGGIQYF.

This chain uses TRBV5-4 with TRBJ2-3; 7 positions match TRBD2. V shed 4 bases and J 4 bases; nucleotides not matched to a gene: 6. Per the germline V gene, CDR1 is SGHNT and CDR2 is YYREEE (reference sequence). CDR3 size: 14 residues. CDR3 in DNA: TGTGCCAGCAGCCCGGGACTACCCTCAGATACGCAGTATTTT. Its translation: CASSPGLPSDTQYF.

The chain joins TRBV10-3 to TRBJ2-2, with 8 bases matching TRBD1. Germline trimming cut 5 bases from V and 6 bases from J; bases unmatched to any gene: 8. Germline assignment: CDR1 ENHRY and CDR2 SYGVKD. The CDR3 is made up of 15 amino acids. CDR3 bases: TGTGCCATCAGTAGCCCAGGGGGCTTGGCCGGGGAGCTGTTTTTT. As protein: CAISSPGGLAGELFF.

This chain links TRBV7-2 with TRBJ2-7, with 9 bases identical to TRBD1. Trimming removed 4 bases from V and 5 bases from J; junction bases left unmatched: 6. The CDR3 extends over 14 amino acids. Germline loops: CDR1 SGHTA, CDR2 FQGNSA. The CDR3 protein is CASSWTGEGDEQYF. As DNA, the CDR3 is TGTGCCAGCAGCTGGACAGGGGAGGGGGACGAGCAGTACTTC.

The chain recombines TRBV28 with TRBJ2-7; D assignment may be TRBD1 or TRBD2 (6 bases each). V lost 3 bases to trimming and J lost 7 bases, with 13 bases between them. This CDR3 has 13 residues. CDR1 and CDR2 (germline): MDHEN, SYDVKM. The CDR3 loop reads CASSLWQGREQYF. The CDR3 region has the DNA TGTGCCAGCAGTTTGTGGCAGGGGAGGGAGCAGTACTTC.

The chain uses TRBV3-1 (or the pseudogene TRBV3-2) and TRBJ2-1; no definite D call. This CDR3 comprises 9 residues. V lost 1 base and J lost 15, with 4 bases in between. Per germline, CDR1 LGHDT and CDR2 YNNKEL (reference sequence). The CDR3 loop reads CASSQVRFF. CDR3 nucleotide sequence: TGTGCCAGCAGCCAAGTTCGGTTCTTC.

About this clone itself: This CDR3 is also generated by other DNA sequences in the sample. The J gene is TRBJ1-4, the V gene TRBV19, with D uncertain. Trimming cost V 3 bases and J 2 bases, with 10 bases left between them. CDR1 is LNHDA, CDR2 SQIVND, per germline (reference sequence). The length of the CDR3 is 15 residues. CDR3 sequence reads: CASSIGPGTNEKLFF. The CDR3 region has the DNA TGTGCCAGTAGTATCGGCCCTGGCACTAATGAAAAACTGTTTTTT.

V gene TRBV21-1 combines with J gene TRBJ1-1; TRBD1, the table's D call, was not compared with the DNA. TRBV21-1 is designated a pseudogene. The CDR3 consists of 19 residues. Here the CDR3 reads CASPESRGQGIHGKTEAFF. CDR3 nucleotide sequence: TGTGCCAGCCCCGAAAGCAGGGGACAGGGGATTCACGGTAAGACTGAAGCTTTCTTT.

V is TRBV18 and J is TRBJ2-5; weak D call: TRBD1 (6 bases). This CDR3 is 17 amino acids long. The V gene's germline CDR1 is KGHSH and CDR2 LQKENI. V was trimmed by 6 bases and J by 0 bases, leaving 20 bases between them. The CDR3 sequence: CASSPTISGHDQETQYF. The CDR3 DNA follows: TGTGCCAGCTCGCCGACCATCTCGGGACATGACCAAGAGACCCAGTACTTC. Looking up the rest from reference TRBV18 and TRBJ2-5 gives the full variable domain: NAGVMQNPRHLVRRRGQEARLRCSPMKGHSHVYWYRQLPEEGLKFMVYLQKENIIDESGMPKERFSAEFPKEGPSILRIQQVVRGDSAAYFCASSPTISGHDQETQYFGPGTRLLVL.

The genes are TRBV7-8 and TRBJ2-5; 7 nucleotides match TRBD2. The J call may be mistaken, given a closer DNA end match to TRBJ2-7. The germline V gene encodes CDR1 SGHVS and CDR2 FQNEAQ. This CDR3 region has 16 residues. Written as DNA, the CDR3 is TGTGCCAGCAGTTTTTCTCAGCGGGATCCCTCCTACGAGCAGTACTTC. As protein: CASSFSQRDPSYEQYF.

CDR3 protein: CASSLGFRGSSYNEQFF. DNA of the CDR3: TGTGCCAGCAGCTTAGGGTTCCGGGGGAGCTCCTACAATGAGCAGTTCTTC. The rearrangement links TRBV7-2 to TRBJ2-1; D is possibly TRBD2 (6 bases). Trimming took off 1 base at V and 0 bases at J, with 13 bases between the two ends. The CDR3 extends over 17 amino acids. Germline V gene lookup returns CDR1 SGHTA and CDR2 FQGNSA. The complete variable domain, with remaining parts taken from reference TRBV7-2 and TRBJ2-1, reads GAGVSQSPSNKVTEKGKDVELRCDPISGHTALYWYRQSLGQGLEFLIYFQGNSAPDKSGLPSDRFSAERTGGSVSTLTIQRTQQEDSAVYLCASSLGFRGSSYNEQFFGPGTRLTVL.

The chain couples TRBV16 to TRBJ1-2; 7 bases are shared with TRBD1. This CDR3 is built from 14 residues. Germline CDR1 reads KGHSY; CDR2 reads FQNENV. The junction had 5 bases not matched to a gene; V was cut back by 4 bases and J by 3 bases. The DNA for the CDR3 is TGTGCCAGCAGCCCTCGACAGGGAGACTATGGCTACACCTTC. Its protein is CASSPRQGDYGYTF.

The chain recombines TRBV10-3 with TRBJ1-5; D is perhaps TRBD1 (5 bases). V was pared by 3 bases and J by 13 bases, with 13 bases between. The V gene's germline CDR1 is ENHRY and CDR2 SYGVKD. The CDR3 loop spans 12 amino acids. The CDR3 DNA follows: TGTGCCATCAGTGACGGCCAGGGTTCTCAGCATTTT. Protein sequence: CAISDGQGSQHF.

The CDR3 nucleotides read TGCGCCAGCAGCTTACTCATTGGGACAGGGAATTCACCCCTCCACTTT. This codes for CASSLLIGTGNSPLHF. The V call is TRBV5-1, the J call TRBJ1-6; 9 bases align to TRBD1. The CDR3 extends over 16 amino acids. V was clipped by 2 bases and J by 7 bases; unmatched bases: 7. Germline CDR1 and CDR2: SGHRS and YFSETQ.

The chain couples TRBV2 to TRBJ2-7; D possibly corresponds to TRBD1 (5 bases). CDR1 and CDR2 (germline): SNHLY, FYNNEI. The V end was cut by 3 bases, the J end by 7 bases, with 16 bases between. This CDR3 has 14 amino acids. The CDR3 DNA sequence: TGTGCCAGCAGTGAGAATTGGCAGGGTGGTGAGCAGTACTTC. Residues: CASSENWQGGEQYF. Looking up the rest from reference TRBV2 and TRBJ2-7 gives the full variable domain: EPEVTQTPSHQVTQMGQEVILRCVPISNHLYFYWYRQILGQKVEFLVSFYNNEISEKSEIFDDQFSVERPDGSNFTLKIRSTKLEDSAMYFCASSENWQGGEQYFGPGTRLTVT.